These T cell receptor beta chains were read from a single sample in a study of blood T cell repertoires in COVID-19. The method was immunoSEQ multiplex PCR; TCRdb's version includes in-frame clones alone and lacks a portion of them. Of about 150,000 clones listed, roughly 89% are singletons. Sequencing was performed on peripheral blood. The receptors come from a woman in her forties or fifties with acute or convalescent COVID-19. Each CDR3 is given with its conserved first and last residue. The order of the fields is V gene, D gene, J gene, clone size, CDR3 protein, CDR3 DNA. A D gene is named only where the DNA matches it firmly. Rows give clone size only sometimes, using once, few, many, or a class for an expanded clone.

v_gene: TRBV5-1
d_gene: -
j_gene: TRBJ1-1
abundance: -
CDR3aa: CASNVGGTEAFF
CDR3nt: TGCGCCAGCAATGTAGGGGGCACTGAAGCTTTCTTT

v_gene: TRBV2
d_gene: TRBD1
j_gene: TRBJ1-1
abundance: -
CDR3aa: CASTGGQGLLGGTEAFF
CDR3nt: TGTGCCAGCACCGGAGGACAGGGGTTGCTGGGGGGAACTGAAGCTTTCTTT

v_gene: TRBV5-1
d_gene: TRBD2
j_gene: TRBJ2-3
abundance: -
CDR3aa: CASSPVGTSGISTDTQYF
CDR3nt: TGCGCCAGCAGCCCGGTCGGGACTAGCGGCATTAGCACAGATACGCAGTATTTT

v_gene: TRBV4-1
d_gene: -
j_gene: TRBJ2-7
abundance: -
CDR3aa: CASSQVLGAYEQYF
CDR3nt: TGCGCCAGCAGCCAAGTCTTAGGGGCATACGAGCAGTACTTC

v_gene: TRBV21-1
d_gene: -
j_gene: TRBJ1-5
abundance: -
CDR3aa: CASSKYTGGRGQPQHF
CDR3nt: TGTGCCAGCAGCAAATACACAGGGGGAAGGGGTCAGCCCCAGCATTTT

v_gene: TRBV4-1
d_gene: -
j_gene: TRBJ1-2
abundance: -
CDR3aa: CASSQDPRQTSNYGYTF
CDR3nt: TGCGCCAGCAGCCAAGATCCGAGACAGACCTCTAACTATGGCTACACCTTC

v_gene: TRBV11-1
d_gene: -
j_gene: TRBJ2-5
abundance: -
CDR3aa: CASSDGSGEETQYF
CDR3nt: TGTGCCAGCAGCGATGGATCAGGCGAAGAGACCCAGTACTTC

v_gene: TRBV7-7
d_gene: -
j_gene: TRBJ2-3
abundance: -
CDR3aa: CASSFHRRTCSTDTQYF
CDR3nt: TGTGCCAGCAGCTTTCATCGGCGGACTTGTAGCACAGATACGCAGTATTTT

v_gene: TRBV24-1
d_gene: TRBD2
j_gene: TRBJ2-1
abundance: -
CDR3aa: CATSDLGLAYNEQFF
CDR3nt: TGTGCCACCAGTGATTTGGGACTAGCGTACAATGAGCAGTTCTTC

v_gene: TRBV18
d_gene: -
j_gene: TRBJ1-6
abundance: -
CDR3aa: CASSPTKQDNSPLHF
CDR3nt: TGTGCCAGCTCACCAACCAAGCAAGATAATTCACCCCTCCACTTT

v_gene: TRBV20-1
d_gene: -
j_gene: TRBJ1-6
abundance: -
CDR3aa: CSASAQDSYNSPLHF
CDR3nt: TGCAGTGCTAGTGCCCAGGACTCCTATAATTCACCCCTCCACTTT

v_gene: TRBV5-1
d_gene: -
j_gene: TRBJ1-5
abundance: -
CDR3aa: CASSLGGQLNQPQHF
CDR3nt: TGCGCCAGCAGCTTGGGGGGACAACTCAATCAGCCCCAGCATTTT

v_gene: TRBV11-2
d_gene: -
j_gene: TRBJ2-3
abundance: -
CDR3aa: CASSPRPTEDTQYF
CDR3nt: TGTGCCAGCAGCCCCCGACCGACGGAGGATACGCAGTATTTT

v_gene: TRBV7-8
d_gene: TRBD1
j_gene: TRBJ1-1
abundance: -
CDR3aa: CASSIRDSYTEAFF
CDR3nt: TGTGCCAGCAGCATACGGGACAGCTACACTGAAGCTTTCTTT

v_gene: TRBV11-3
d_gene: -
j_gene: TRBJ2-3
abundance: -
CDR3aa: CASSFCQRYSTDTQYF
CDR3nt: TGTGCCAGCAGCTTTTGTCAGCGCTATAGCACAGATACGCAGTATTTT

v_gene: TRBV6-1
d_gene: -
j_gene: TRBJ1-5
abundance: -
CDR3aa: CASSEVRGSGRGYSNQPQHF
CDR3nt: TGTGCCAGCAGTGAAGTTCGGGGGTCAGGGAGGGGGTATAGCAATCAGCCCCAGCATTTT

v_gene: TRBV11-2
d_gene: TRBD1
j_gene: TRBJ1-1
abundance: once
CDR3aa: CASSLDRQGAVEAFF
CDR3nt: TGTGCCAGCAGCTTAGATCGACAGGGGGCCGTTGAAGCTTTCTTT

v_gene: TRBV2
d_gene: -
j_gene: TRBJ2-3
abundance: once
CDR3aa: CASSDSGGRGTQYF
CDR3nt: TGTGCCAGCAGTGACTCGGGGGGCCGGGGCACGCAGTATTTT

v_gene: TRBV11-2
d_gene: -
j_gene: TRBJ1-2
abundance: -
CDR3aa: CASSFSGTHGYTF
CDR3nt: TGTGCCAGCAGCTTTAGTGGGACACATGGCTACACCTTC

v_gene: TRBV5-1
d_gene: TRBD2
j_gene: TRBJ2-3
abundance: once
CDR3aa: CASSVTSGRATDTQYF
CDR3nt: TGCGCCAGCAGCGTGACTAGCGGGAGGGCCACAGATACGCAGTATTTT

v_gene: TRBV13
d_gene: TRBD2
j_gene: TRBJ2-1
abundance: once
CDR3aa: CASSQTGGLIEQFF
CDR3nt: TGTGCCAGCAGCCAAACGGGGGGTTTGATTGAGCAGTTCTTC

v_gene: TRBV24-1
d_gene: -
j_gene: TRBJ2-3
abundance: -
CDR3aa: CATSDFVSGAADTQYF
CDR3nt: TGTGCCACCAGTGATTTCGTCTCTGGGGCGGCAGATACGCAGTATTTT

v_gene: TRBV9
d_gene: -
j_gene: TRBJ1-1
abundance: -
CDR3aa: CASSLEGGNTEAFF
CDR3nt: TGTGCCAGCAGCCTCGAAGGGGGAAACACTGAAGCTTTCTTT

v_gene: TRBV6-2/TRBV6-3
d_gene: TRBD1
j_gene: TRBJ2-2
abundance: -
CDR3aa: CASSYTGVAGELFF
CDR3nt: TGTGCCAGCAGTTATACAGGGGTGGCGGGGGAGCTGTTTTTT

v_gene: TRBV5-1
d_gene: TRBD1
j_gene: TRBJ2-1
abundance: once
CDR3aa: CASSSRNTGTGNEQFF
CDR3nt: TGCGCCAGCAGCTCGCGTAACACCGGGACAGGGAATGAGCAGTTCTTC

v_gene: TRBV6-5
d_gene: -
j_gene: TRBJ1-2
abundance: -
CDR3aa: CASSLTNRARDYTF
CDR3nt: TGTGCCAGCAGCCTTACCAACAGGGCTCGGGACTACACCTTC

v_gene: TRBV11-2
d_gene: TRBD1
j_gene: TRBJ2-7
abundance: -
CDR3aa: CASSSTSPGQTYEQYF
CDR3nt: TGTGCCAGCAGCTCAACCAGCCCGGGACAGACCTACGAGCAGTACTTC

v_gene: TRBV7-3
d_gene: TRBD1
j_gene: TRBJ2-1
abundance: -
CDR3aa: CASSWGQGQNEQFF
CDR3nt: TGTGCCAGCAGCTGGGGACAGGGTCAAAATGAGCAGTTCTTC

v_gene: TRBV5-5
d_gene: TRBD1
j_gene: TRBJ2-1
abundance: -
CDR3aa: CASSLTGQGARGEQFF
CDR3nt: TGTGCCAGCAGCTTGACGGGACAGGGGGCTCGTGGTGAGCAGTTCTTC

v_gene: TRBV29-1
d_gene: TRBD1
j_gene: TRBJ1-4
abundance: -
CDR3aa: CSVGRGQKNEKLFF
CDR3nt: TGCAGCGTCGGGCGGGGACAGAAGAATGAAAAACTGTTTTTT

v_gene: TRBV5-1
d_gene: TRBD1
j_gene: TRBJ2-2
abundance: few
CDR3aa: CASNPDRGLTGELFF
CDR3nt: TGCGCCAGCAACCCGGACAGGGGATTGACCGGGGAGCTGTTTTTT

v_gene: TRBV30
d_gene: TRBD1
j_gene: TRBJ2-2
abundance: -
CDR3aa: CAWSYGRGYTGELFF
CDR3nt: TGTGCCTGGAGTTATGGCAGGGGGTATACCGGGGAGCTGTTTTTT

v_gene: TRBV10-2
d_gene: -
j_gene: TRBJ1-2
abundance: -
CDR3aa: CASSRGGESYGYTF
CDR3nt: TGCGCCAGCTCCCGAGGGGGGGAGAGCTATGGCTACACCTTC

v_gene: TRBV6-5
d_gene: TRBD1
j_gene: TRBJ1-2
abundance: few
CDR3aa: CASSYSTGADYGYTF
CDR3nt: TGTGCCAGCAGTTACTCGACAGGGGCTGACTATGGCTACACCTTC

v_gene: TRBV19
d_gene: -
j_gene: TRBJ2-1
abundance: few
CDR3aa: CASRAGNNEQFF
CDR3nt: TGTGCCAGTAGGGCCGGGAACAATGAGCAGTTCTTC

v_gene: TRBV6-2/TRBV6-3
d_gene: TRBD2
j_gene: TRBJ2-7
abundance: once
CDR3aa: CASSGSRLAGLNEQYF
CDR3nt: TGTGCCAGCAGTGGAAGCCGACTAGCGGGACTCAACGAGCAGTACTTC

v_gene: TRBV20-1
d_gene: TRBD2
j_gene: TRBJ2-2
abundance: -
CDR3aa: CSASVSGGEDTGELFF
CDR3nt: TGCAGTGCTAGTGTTAGCGGGGGGGAAGACACCGGGGAGCTGTTTTTT

v_gene: TRBV30
d_gene: TRBD2
j_gene: TRBJ2-1
abundance: -
CDR3aa: CAWSVRLAGVLPSSYNEQFF
CDR3nt: TGTGCCTGGAGTGTCAGACTAGCGGGGGTTCTTCCGAGCTCCTACAATGAGCAGTTCTTC

v_gene: TRBV6-5
d_gene: TRBD1
j_gene: TRBJ2-3
abundance: -
CDR3aa: CASRVDRGADTQYF
CDR3nt: TGTGCCAGCAGGGTCGACAGGGGCGCAGATACGCAGTATTTT

v_gene: TRBV18
d_gene: -
j_gene: TRBJ1-2
abundance: -
CDR3aa: CASSPGGSPYGYTF
CDR3nt: TGTGCCAGCTCACCAGGGGGGAGCCCCTATGGCTACACCTTC

v_gene: TRBV6-4
d_gene: -
j_gene: TRBJ1-5
abundance: -
CDR3aa: CASSEQPSNQPQHF
CDR3nt: TGTGCCAGCAGTGAACAGCCTAGCAATCAGCCCCAGCATTTT

v_gene: TRBV28
d_gene: TRBD2
j_gene: TRBJ2-4
abundance: -
CDR3aa: CASSFSSGNKNIQYF
CDR3nt: TGTGCCAGCAGTTTTTCTAGCGGTAACAAAAACATTCAGTACTTC

v_gene: TRBV2
d_gene: TRBD1
j_gene: TRBJ1-2
abundance: -
CDR3aa: CAGGQGYGYTF
CDR3nt: TGTGCCGGAGGACAGGGGTATGGCTACACCTTC

v_gene: TRBV2
d_gene: -
j_gene: TRBJ2-3
abundance: -
CDR3aa: CASRDRPDTQYF
CDR3nt: TGTGCCAGCAGGGACAGACCAGATACGCAGTATTTT

v_gene: TRBV4-2
d_gene: TRBD1
j_gene: TRBJ1-6
abundance: -
CDR3aa: CASSLTGGGSPLHF
CDR3nt: TGTGCCAGCAGCCTTACAGGGGGGGGATCACCCCTCCACTTT

v_gene: TRBV2
d_gene: -
j_gene: TRBJ1-1
abundance: -
CDR3aa: CASSYTGTEAFF
CDR3nt: TGTGCCAGCAGTTACACCGGGACTGAAGCTTTCTTT

v_gene: TRBV6-5
d_gene: TRBD1
j_gene: TRBJ2-6
abundance: -
CDR3aa: CASGQTGAGANVLTF
CDR3nt: TGTGCCAGCGGCCAGACAGGGGCTGGGGCCAACGTCCTGACTTTC

v_gene: TRBV2
d_gene: TRBD2
j_gene: TRBJ2-7
abundance: few
CDR3aa: CASHRDYSYEQYF
CDR3nt: TGTGCCAGCCACCGGGACTACTCCTACGAGCAGTACTTC

v_gene: TRBV28
d_gene: -
j_gene: TRBJ1-4
abundance: -
CDR3aa: CASSSRRSFSEKLFF
CDR3nt: TGTGCCAGCAGTTCGCGAAGGAGCTTTAGCGAAAAACTGTTTTTT

v_gene: TRBV27
d_gene: -
j_gene: TRBJ1-2
abundance: -
CDR3aa: CASRGLGEGYGYTF
CDR3nt: TGTGCCAGCAGGGGGCTGGGGGAGGGCTATGGCTACACCTTC

v_gene: TRBV6-4
d_gene: TRBD2
j_gene: TRBJ2-1
abundance: once
CDR3aa: CASSVAGGSYNEQFF
CDR3nt: TGTGCCAGCAGTGTAGCGGGAGGCTCCTACAATGAGCAGTTCTTC